Below, 14 T cell receptor beta chains from the same sample are listed, as sequenced in a study of T cells after yellow fever vaccination. TCRdb analysed the 5' RACE reads with MiXCR anew, one entry per CDR3 protein. The sample lists more than 350,000 distinct CDR3 sequences; roughly 12% were seen once. The sequences come from PBMCs, collected on the day of the first yellow fever vaccination. All receptors derive from a man aged 18 to 29 who received the YFV17D yellow fever vaccine.

The J gene is TRBJ1-3, the V gene TRBV7-9; unclear D gene. Germline lookup yields CDR1 SEHNR and CDR2 FQNEAQ (reference sequence). V dropped 1 base and J dropped 0 bases, with 10 bases sitting between them. This CDR3 has 16 amino acids. The DNA for the CDR3 is TGTGCCAGCAGCTTAGTGACGGGGAGCTCTGGAAACACCATATATTTT. It is translated as CASSLVTGSSGNTIYF.

V is TRBV7-9 and J is TRBJ2-3, with 7 bases matching TRBD2. The CDR3 length is 16 residues. J gave up 3 bases and V 5 bases, and 11 bases lay outside the gene matches. CDR1 and CDR2 from the germline V gene are SEHNR and FQNEAQ (reference sequence). CDR3 sequence (DNA): TGTGCCAGCAGCGGGAGAACTAAGCGGGGAACAGATACGCAGTATTTT. Translating it yields CASSGRTKRGTDTQYF.

The chain has TRBV11-1 and TRBJ1-2, with D unclear. In germline, CDR1 is SGHAT, CDR2 FQDESV (reference sequence). This CDR3 spans 14 amino acids. V lost 1 base to trimming and J lost 4 bases, with 10 bases between them. DNA for the CDR3: TGTGCCAGCAGCTTAGACGGCGGCCCCTATGGCTACACCTTC. It specifies CASSLDGGPYGYTF.

This clonotype was observed a few times. The rearrangement links TRBV12-3 or TRBV12-4 to TRBJ2-1; D remains ambiguous. V was shortened by 6 bases and J by 5 bases, with 11 bases between the two germline ends. The CDR3 extends over 13 amino acids. In DNA, the CDR3 is TGTGCCAGCAGCGCTCTAAGCGACAATGAGCAGTTCTTC. Its translation is CASSALSDNEQFF.

This clonotype turned up a few times. This chain joins TRBV7-9 and TRBJ2-2; D is possibly TRBD1 (5 bases). Germline V lookup: CDR1 SEHNR, CDR2 FQNEAQ (reference sequence). The CDR3 is 16 amino acids. Between the trimmed V and J ends, which lost 5 bases and 7 bases, there was a span of 20 bases. The CDR3, as DNA: TGTGCCAGCAGCACGACAGTCCCCAACGTCGGCGGGGAGCTGTTTTTT. Its protein product is CASSTTVPNVGGELFF.

This clonotype was picked up a small number of times. This chain links TRBV7-9 with TRBJ1-1, with 7 bases aligning to TRBD1. Looked up from germline, CDR1 is SEHNR and CDR2 is FQNEAQ (reference sequence). The J segment lost 7 bases and the V segment lost 1 base, leaving 9 bases of the junction unmatched. The CDR3 contains 15 residues. The CDR3, as DNA: TGTGCCAGCAGCTTAGGGCCTGGGACAGACCGTGAAGCTTTCTTT. This sequence encodes CASSLGPGTDREAFF.

A few counts support this clonotype. This chain joins TRBV9 and TRBJ2-2; weak D call: TRBD1 (7 bases). Germline values: CDR1 SGDLS, CDR2 YYNGEE. V shed 3 bases and J shed 1 base, with 19 bases lying between them. This CDR3 comprises 18 residues. The CDR3 nucleotides read TGTGCCAGCAGCGGCCGCCGGTCAGGGGGGAGGAACACCGGGGAGCTGTTTTTT. Translation: CASSGRRSGGRNTGELFF.

There are a few counts of this clonotype. The chain recombines TRBV5-1 with TRBJ2-1; 11 nucleotides align to TRBD2. V lost 4 bases, J lost 0 bases, and 12 bases stayed unmatched. The CDR3 loop spans 19 amino acids. Looked up from germline, CDR1 is SGHRS and CDR2 is YFSETQ. The CDR3 sequence: CASSPLLASGGSSYNEQFF. The CDR3 DNA sequence: TGCGCCAGCAGCCCCCTTTTGGCTAGCGGGGGGAGCTCCTACAATGAGCAGTTCTTC.

The CDR3 region is CSGVRGADTQYF. CDR3 bases: TGCAGCGGGGTAAGGGGAGCAGATACGCAGTATTTT. The genes are TRBV29-1 and TRBJ2-3; TRBD1 or TRBD2 may be the D gene (5 bases each). The CDR3 runs to 12 residues. The ends were cut back, 7 bases at V and 4 bases at J, with 12 bases in the middle. Germline-derived CDR1 and CDR2 are SQVTM and ANQGSEA.

This clonotype was counted a few times. The rearrangement uses TRBV11-1 and TRBJ2-1, with 8 positions matching TRBD1. V was pared by 5 bases and J by 5 bases, with 5 bases of the junction left unmatched. The CDR3 is 14 amino acids. Germline V gene lookup returns CDR1 SGHAT and CDR2 FQDESV (reference sequence). The CDR3 coding sequence is TGTGCCAGCAGCCCCTGGACAGGGAACAATGAGCAGTTCTTC. It translates to CASSPWTGNNEQFF.

This clonotype has just a few counts. V and J are TRBV20-1 and TRBJ2-7; D is ambiguous. The V end lost 7 bases, the J end lost 3 bases, and 10 bases lay between the germline ends. The CDR3 extends over 11 amino acids. Germline CDR1 reads DFQATT; CDR2 reads SNEGSKA (reference sequence). The CDR3 loop is CSGLYYYEQYF. CDR3 sequence (DNA): TGCAGTGGCCTTTACTACTACGAGCAGTACTTC.

This clonotype was detected a few times. CDR3 in amino acids: CASSLSLWDNSPLHF. CDR3 DNA sequence: TGCGCCAGCAGCTTATCCCTTTGGGATAATTCACCCCTCCACTTT. J is TRBJ1-6 and V is TRBV5-1; no reliable D call. Germline-derived CDR1 and CDR2 are SGHRS and YFSETQ. Between the trimmed V and J ends, which lost 2 bases and 5 bases, there was a span of 11 bases. CDR3 length: 15 amino acids.

The CDR3 here is CASSVWDRSSEETQYF. As DNA, the CDR3 is TGTGCCAGCAGCGTTTGGGACAGGAGCTCCGAAGAGACCCAGTACTTC. The chain has TRBV7-9 and TRBJ2-5; 8 nucleotides agree with TRBD1. The CDR3 contains 16 residues. The V gene end was trimmed by 5 bases and the J gene end by 3 bases; junction bases not matched to a gene: 11. CDR1 and CDR2 from the germline V gene are SEHNR and FQNEAQ (reference sequence).

The genes are TRBV20-1 and TRBJ2-5, with 8 bases identical to TRBD2. V was pared by 3 bases and J by 5 bases, with 8 bases of the junction left unmatched. The length of the CDR3 is 14 residues. Germline V lookup: CDR1 DFQATT, CDR2 SNEGSKA (reference sequence). The CDR3 DNA sequence: TGCAGTGCTAGTCCGCTAGCGGGTCCGGAGACCCAGTACTTC. Translation gives CSASPLAGPETQYF.